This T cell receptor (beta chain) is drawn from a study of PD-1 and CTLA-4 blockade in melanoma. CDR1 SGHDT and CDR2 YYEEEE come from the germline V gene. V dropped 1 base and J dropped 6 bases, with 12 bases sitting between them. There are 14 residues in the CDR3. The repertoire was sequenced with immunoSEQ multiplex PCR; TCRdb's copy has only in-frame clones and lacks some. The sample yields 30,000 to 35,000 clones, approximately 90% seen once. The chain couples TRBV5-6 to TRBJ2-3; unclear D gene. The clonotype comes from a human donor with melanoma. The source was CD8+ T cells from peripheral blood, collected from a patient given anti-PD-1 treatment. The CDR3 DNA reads TGTGCCAGCAGCTTGTGGAAAGAGCCGGATACGCAGTATTTT. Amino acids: CASSLWKEPDTQYF.